Presented here are 11 T cell receptor beta chains from one specimen sequenced in a study of OX40 agonist ivuxolimab in advanced cancers. Sequenced by immunoSEQ multiplex PCR; TCRdb stores in-frame clones only, minus some. The table shows 50,000 to 70,000 clones, with 75% to 90% occurring only once. Specimen: CD4+ or CD8+ T cells sorted from blood, collected in a trial of the OX40 agonist ivuxolimab. These receptors were obtained from an adult with an advanced solid tumor such as melanoma, head and neck, liver or kidney cancer.

This clone was found once. This rearrangement joins TRBV4-2 to TRBJ1-1; no definite D call. The CDR3 spans 14 residues. The V and J ends lost 0 bases and 2 bases respectively, with 7 bases between them. In germline, CDR1 is LGHNA, CDR2 YNFKEQ. The CDR3 DNA sequence: TGTGCCAGCAGCCAAGACCCGGGAAACACTGAAGCTTTCTTT. It is translated as CASSQDPGNTEAFF.

This chain joins TRBV5-1 and TRBJ1-3; D perhaps matches TRBD1 (6 bases). V was pared by 4 bases and J by 3 bases, with 14 bases between. Per germline, CDR1 SGHRS and CDR2 YFSETQ. CDR3 size: 15 residues. The CDR3 sequence: CASSMVQGGGNTIYF. Written as DNA, the CDR3 is TGCGCCAGCAGCATGGTACAGGGAGGTGGAAACACCATATATTTT.

The chain has TRBV7-2 and TRBJ1-3, with 8 bases lining up with TRBD1. The CDR3 is made up of 18 amino acids. V was pared by 2 bases and J by 1 base, with 10 bases of the junction left unmatched. Germline V CDR1 and CDR2: SGHTA, FQGNSA. CDR3 sequence: CASSLWTGSSGSGNTIYF. The CDR3 DNA follows: TGTGCCAGCAGCTTATGGACAGGGTCATCCGGGTCTGGAAACACCATATATTTT.

The genes are TRBV5-1 and TRBJ2-2; the D gene is possibly TRBD1 (6 bases). Germline-derived CDR1 and CDR2 are SGHRS and YFSETQ. V lost 5 bases, J lost 6 bases, and 17 bases lay in between. This CDR3 comprises 15 residues. The CDR3 coding sequence is TGCGCCAGCAGTTGGGGGCCCCAGGAGTCCGGGGAGCTGTTTTTT. Translating gives CASSWGPQESGELFF.

This chain connects TRBV27 to TRBJ2-7; TRBD1 is a possible D gene (6 bases). The CDR3 consists of 17 residues. V was trimmed by 3 bases and J by 1 base, leaving 19 bases between them. The germline V gene has CDR1 MNHEY and CDR2 SMNVEV (reference sequence). The DNA of the CDR3 is TGTGCCAGCAGTTTTAGGTCTCAAGGGGGTGGGTCCTACGAGCAGTACTTC. Its translation is CASSFRSQGGGSYEQYF.

The chain links TRBV4-2 to TRBJ2-7, with TRBD2 as a possible D gene (5 bases). Looked up from germline, CDR1 is LGHNA and CDR2 is YNFKEQ. This CDR3 spans 14 amino acids. V was shortened by 0 bases and J by 3 bases, with 9 bases between the two germline ends. The CDR3 sequence: CASSQDADFYEQYF. The DNA of the CDR3 is TGTGCCAGCAGCCAAGACGCGGACTTCTACGAGCAGTACTTC.

The chain couples TRBV28 to TRBJ1-5; 8 nucleotides match TRBD1. The germline V gene has CDR1 MDHEN and CDR2 SYDVKM. With 9 bases clipped from V and 5 bases from J, the junction kept 9 bases outside the gene matches. CDR3 length: 14 residues. This CDR3 reads CASKPGQADQPQHF. The CDR3 DNA follows: TGTGCCAGTAAACCGGGACAGGCTGATCAGCCCCAGCATTTT.

The V and J genes are TRBV28 and TRBJ1-6; maybe TRBD1 (6 bases). CDR1 and CDR2 from the germline V gene are MDHEN and SYDVKM. V was cut by 10 bases and J by 8 bases, with 18 bases left in between. The CDR3 loop spans 14 amino acids. The CDR3 region has the DNA TGTGCCACCTCAGAGCAGGGGCGAGATTCACCCCTCCACTTT. Its protein is CATSEQGRDSPLHF.

The rearrangement uses TRBV7-2 and TRBJ2-5, with D possibly being TRBD1 (6 bases). The ends were cut back, 6 bases at V and 4 bases at J, with 18 bases in the middle. The CDR3 length is 15 residues. Germline V CDR1 and CDR2: SGHTA, FQGNSA. In DNA form, the CDR3 reads TGTGCCAGCAGTTTAAGCCCGGACAGAGCAGAGACCCAGTACTTC. This codes for CASSLSPDRAETQYF.

V is TRBV7-8 and J is TRBJ2-3; 9 positions match TRBD2. The CDR3 totals 16 residues. CDR1 is SGHVS, CDR2 FQNEAQ, per germline. J lost 9 bases, V lost 5 bases, and 15 bases had no gene match. CDR3: CASSVLSGGLKGTQYF. For the CDR3, the DNA is TGTGCCAGCAGCGTCCTTAGCGGGGGTCTAAAGGGGACGCAGTATTTT.

V gene TRBV30 combines with J gene TRBJ2-5; D is perhaps TRBD1 or TRBD2 (6 bases each). This CDR3 has 14 residues. The V end lost 5 bases, the J end lost 4 bases, and 17 bases lay between the germline ends. The V gene's germline CDR1 is GTSNPN and CDR2 SVGIG (reference sequence). The CDR3 loop is CAWGTGGLGETQYF. The CDR3 DNA is TGTGCCTGGGGGACCGGGGGCCTGGGAGAGACCCAGTACTTC.